Sequencing of this T cell receptor beta chain was carried out in a study of Ad26.COV2.S vaccination and SARS-CoV-2 variants. CDR1 and CDR2 from the germline V gene are LNHNV and YYDKDF (reference sequence). The CDR3 is made up of 13 amino acids. Trimming removed 1 base at V and 1 base at J, with 4 bases between. The data were produced by immunoSEQ multiplex PCR, yet TCRdb's version contains in-frame clones alone and is incomplete. The profile covers roughly 420,000 clones, with 89% appearing a single time and over 2% taken by the ten largest. Treatment given: about 20 received Ad26.COV2.S at low or high dose, single or two shots; several received placebo; per-sample allocation not given. Vaccine and placebo recipients were sampled on day 63 after the first injection.

The sample consisted of peripheral blood, taken in a trial of Ad26.COV2.S vaccine versus placebo. The chain uses TRBV15 and TRBJ2-5, with no clear D. This TCR was recovered from a person between 18 and 59 years old who received the Ad26.COV2.S COVID-19 vaccine or a placebo. This chain's CDR3 is CATSRGLQETQYF. DNA for the CDR3: TGTGCCACCAGCAGAGGGCTCCAAGAGACCCAGTACTTC.